This T cell receptor beta chain originates from a study of tumor and adjacent non-tumor tissue in lung cancer. Study details: Patients were aged about 30 to 80, approximately 11 men and roughly 5 women, stage I to III.

Three rounds of nested PCR, following a modified ARM-PCR protocol, produced the TCRbeta library. One entry per CDR3 protein, called by TCRdb with MiXCR from the multiplex PCR reads. The repertoire holds over 110,000 distinct CDR3 sequences, with approximately 66% as singletons. This clonotype turned up a few times. No antigen is known for it. Study-level points and caveats: Patients with more diverse tumor TCRs had worse survival. Tumor repertoires had a smaller top 100 clone share than normal lung. Significantly higher TCR diversity was found in tumor than normal lung.

RNA was extracted from bulk tissue without any cell sorting. J gave up 1 base and V 5 bases, and 5 bases lay outside the gene matches. This CDR3 spans 14 amino acids. Germline values: CDR1 SGHNT, CDR2 YYREEE (reference sequence). The sample comprised lung tumor tissue. The sequence was obtained from a man between 60 and 75 years old with small cell lung cancer. The chain combines TRBV5-4 with TRBJ2-5; TRBD2 matches 7 bases. CDR3 loop: CASRGGEVQETQYF. As DNA, the CDR3 is TGTGCCAGCAGGGGAGGGGAGGTCCAAGAGACCCAGTACTTC.